This T cell receptor (beta chain) originates from a study of blood T cell repertoires in COVID-19. Looking at the study overall: Spain, Italy and the United States supplied samples that represented acute and convalescent COVID-19.

This clone was picked up one time. Original handling: Estimation of nucleated cell counts was performed using reference gene primer amplification. Assay used: immunoSEQ multiplex PCR; TCRdb lists only in-frame clones, some missing. The D gene and trimming were derived from the DNA, and the V and J assignments and clone size from that table. The profile covers some 370,000 clones, with more than 80% appearing a single time and roughly 1.2% taken by the ten largest. What was sequenced was peripheral blood. This sequence was found in a man between 40 and 49 years old with acute or convalescent COVID-19.

CDR3 DNA sequence: TGCGCCAGCAGCCAAGAAATGGGCGGGGGGCGAACCGGGGAGCTGTTTTTT. Amino acid sequence: CASSQEMGGGRTGELFF. The rearrangement joins TRBV4-1 to TRBJ2-2; 8 bases agree with TRBD2. There are 17 residues in the CDR3. V shed 0 bases and J 5 bases; nucleotides not matched to a gene: 8. Per the germline V gene, CDR1 is MGHRA and CDR2 is YSYEKL.